Listed here are 15 T cell receptor beta chains from one sample, sequenced in a study of shared T cell receptors in the human thymus. The data were produced by immunoSEQ multiplex PCR, yet TCRdb's version contains in-frame clones alone and is incomplete. Here the sample spans 700,000 to 750,000 clones, 80% to 90% being singletons. These data also formed part of another study, on human thymus T cells.

Input material: thymocytes. The receptor set was obtained from a girl younger than two with a congenital heart defect.

The J gene is TRBJ2-7, the V gene TRBV5-5, with 7 bases lining up with TRBD1. This CDR3 is 15 amino acids long. Germline assignment: CDR1 SGHKS and CDR2 YYEKEE (reference sequence). J lost 7 bases, V lost 1 base, and 11 bases had no gene match. The CDR3 DNA reads as TGTGCCAGCAGCTTGTGGAACAGGGGTCTCAGAGAGCAGTACTTC. Amino acids: CASSLWNRGLREQYF.

This chain connects TRBV4-3 to TRBJ1-3; D call uncertain. The CDR3 consists of 17 residues. V lost 0 bases, J lost 3 bases, and 15 bases lay in between. CDR1 is LGHNA, CDR2 YSLEER, per germline. For the CDR3, the DNA is TGCGCCAGCAGCCAAGATCTCGCGGAGGAGGATGGAAACACCATATATTTT. This encodes CASSQDLAEEDGNTIYF.

The chain has TRBV5-6 and TRBJ2-1, with 10 bases aligning to TRBD1. CDR1 is SGHDT and CDR2 is YYEEEE in the germline V gene. The V segment lost 4 bases and the J segment 3 bases; nucleotides outside the gene matches: 4. This CDR3 is built from 15 residues. The CDR3 region has the DNA TGTGCCAGCAGCCCGGACAGGGGGGACTACAATGAGCAGTTCTTC. Translated, it gives CASSPDRGDYNEQFF. Using reference TRBV5-6 and TRBJ2-1 for the parts outside the CDR3, the full variable domain is DAGVTQSPTHLIKTRGQQVTLRCSPKSGHDTVSWYQQALGQGPQFIFQYYEEEERQRGNFPDRFSGHQFPNYSSELNVNALLLGDSALYLCASSPDRGDYNEQFFGPGTRLTVL.

The chain employs TRBV6-5 and TRBJ1-5, with TRBD1 identical over 9 bases. Per germline, CDR1 MNHEY and CDR2 SVGAGI. The CDR3 consists of 14 residues. Unmatched junction bases numbered 4, after V lost 4 bases and J lost 6 bases. In DNA form, the CDR3 reads TGTGCCAGCAGTTCACAGGGGGCGGCTCAGCCCCAGCATTTT. Encoded protein: CASSSQGAAQPQHF.

The chain carries TRBV7-7 and TRBJ2-1, with a tentative D call TRBD2 (5 bases). This CDR3 has 15 residues. Germline lookup yields CDR1 SSHAT and CDR2 FNYEAQ (reference sequence). The V end was cut by 2 bases, the J end by 1 base, with 9 bases between. This CDR3 reads CASSLWESSYNEQFF. The CDR3 nucleotides are TGTGCCAGCAGCTTATGGGAGAGTTCCTACAATGAGCAGTTCTTC.

This chain connects TRBV6-4 to TRBJ1-5; TRBD1 is a possible D gene (5 bases). CDR1 is MRHNA and CDR2 is SNTAGT in the germline V gene. This CDR3 contains 17 residues. Trimming cost V 8 bases and J 5 bases, with 25 bases left between them. Here the CDR3 reads CASRKPPLQGTHQPQHF. The CDR3 nucleotides read TGTGCCAGCCGCAAACCGCCCCTTCAGGGTACTCATCAGCCCCAGCATTTT.

V usage is TRBV7-2 and J usage is TRBJ1-4; D possibly corresponds to TRBD1 (6 bases). The CDR3 loop spans 20 amino acids. Trimming left V 0 bases short and J 5 bases short, with 25 bases between. CDR1 and CDR2 (germline): SGHTA, FQGNSA. The CDR3 here is CASSLAAIGIGQGRNEKLFF. CDR3 coding DNA: TGTGCCAGCAGCTTAGCGGCGATTGGCATTGGTCAGGGGAGAAATGAAAAACTGTTTTTT.

The V and J genes are TRBV2 and TRBJ1-2, with 10 bases fitting TRBD1. Trimming removed 5 bases from V and 6 bases from J; junction bases left unmatched: 3. Germline CDR1 and CDR2: SNHLY and FYNNEI. This CDR3 spans 13 amino acids. Here the CDR3 reads CASSRTGGNGYTF. CDR3 sequence (DNA): TGTGCCAGCAGTCGGACAGGGGGGAATGGCTACACCTTC.

This chain connects TRBV9 to TRBJ2-3; perhaps TRBD2 as D (6 bases). Trimming cost V 4 bases and J 3 bases, with 9 bases left between them. The CDR3 runs 13 residues. The germline V gene has CDR1 SGDLS and CDR2 YYNGEE. CDR3 coding DNA: TGTGCCAGCAGCCCCCGGGGGACAGATACGCAGTATTTT. The encoded protein is CASSPRGTDTQYF.

The chain combines TRBV10-2 with TRBJ1-6; D possibly corresponds to TRBD1 (5 bases). V was cut by 2 bases and J by 6 bases, with 11 bases left in between. CDR3 length: 15 residues. The germline gives CDR1 WSHSY, CDR2 SAAADI. In DNA form, the CDR3 reads TGCGCCAGCAGTGAGCCCGACAGCCGTAATTCACCCCTCCACTTT. This codes for CASSEPDSRNSPLHF.

The V gene is TRBV5-8, the J gene TRBJ2-3; the match to TRBD1 covers 10 bases. Trimming at V came to 0 bases and at J to 0 bases, leaving 10 bases not matched to a gene. The V gene's germline CDR1 is SGHTS and CDR2 YDEGEE. The length of the CDR3 is 19 residues. CDR3 sequence (DNA): TGTGCCAGCAGCTTGGCCGACAGGGGGCCTTCCTCTAGCACAGATACGCAGTATTTT. Translated, it gives CASSLADRGPSSSTDTQYF.

This clone was seen more than once but under ten times. The V gene is TRBV7-2, the J gene TRBJ2-2, with D possibly being TRBD1 (5 bases). The V end was cut by 5 bases, the J end by 0 bases, with 16 bases between. CDR1 is SGHTA and CDR2 is FQGNSA in the germline V gene. The CDR3 has 17 amino acids. CDR3 bases: TGTGCCAGCAGCACCACTCCCCTAGGGGCGAACACCGGGGAGCTGTTTTTT. It yields the protein CASSTTPLGANTGELFF.

The chain recombines TRBV5-1 with TRBJ1-6, with D perhaps matching TRBD1 (5 bases). The CDR3 extends over 15 amino acids. Per the germline V gene, CDR1 is SGHRS and CDR2 is YFSETQ. V dropped 0 bases and J dropped 7 bases, with 11 bases sitting between them. CDR3: CASSLGPGPNSPLHF. The DNA for the CDR3 is TGCGCCAGCAGCTTGGGGCCAGGGCCGAATTCACCCCTCCACTTT.

This rearrangement joins TRBV19 to TRBJ2-3, with a weak D call TRBD1 (6 bases). Trimming left V 7 bases short and J 0 bases short, with 32 bases between. The CDR3 loop spans 21 amino acids. The V gene's germline CDR1 is LNHDA and CDR2 SQIVND (reference sequence). As DNA, the CDR3 is TGTGCCAGTATTCAGACAGGACCAGCTACCGGGCCGAAAACTAGCACAGATACGCAGTATTTT. Residues: CASIQTGPATGPKTSTDTQYF.

The V and J genes are TRBV5-5 and TRBJ2-1; 8 positions match TRBD2. Germline V gene sequence: CDR1 SGHKS, CDR2 YYEKEE (reference sequence). CDR3 length: 13 amino acids. Losses at the gene ends were 5 bases for V and 8 bases for J; bases not matched to a gene: 6. Here the CDR3 reads CASSFGGADEQFF. The CDR3 DNA reads as TGTGCCAGCAGTTTCGGGGGGGCGGATGAGCAGTTCTTC.